One and the same sample provided the 16 T cell receptor beta chains below, sequenced in a study of T cell repertoires in cytomegalovirus infection. TCRdb ran MiXCR on the reads and lists one entry per CDR3 protein. The sample has about 68,000 distinct CDR3 sequences; 22% are singletons. No antigens are known for them. The sample consisted of PBMCs, sequenced either directly or after in vitro stimulation (not recorded which). Receptors originate from a human donor in good health (CMV status not recorded). Some clones in this sample may be carry-over from other donors' samples.

This clonotype has just a few counts. The V and J genes are TRBV7-9 and TRBJ2-6; TRBD1 matches 7 bases. The CDR3 is 17 residues long. Germline trimming cut 2 bases from V and 0 bases from J; bases unmatched to any gene: 4. The germline CDR1 and CDR2 sequences are SEHNR and FQNEAQ (reference sequence). The chain's CDR3 is CASSLRGPSSGANVLTF. Here the CDR3 DNA reads TGTGCCAGCAGCTTAAGGGGGCCCTCCTCTGGGGCCAACGTCCTGACTTTC.

CDR3: CASSPMAGGGTGELFF. In nucleotides, the CDR3 is TGTGCCAGTAGTCCCATGGCGGGAGGTGGGACCGGGGAGCTGTTTTTT. The rearrangement uses TRBV19 and TRBJ2-2; 8 bases are shared with TRBD2. CDR3 length: 16 residues. The germline V gene has CDR1 LNHDA and CDR2 SQIVND (reference sequence). V lost 5 bases and J lost 5; bases outside the gene matches: 10.

This clonotype came up many times. This chain uses TRBV7-2 with TRBJ2-3; 9 nucleotides match TRBD1. CDR3 size: 16 residues. Per germline, CDR1 SGHTA and CDR2 FQGNSA. After removal of 5 bases from V and 1 base from J, the junction contained 7 bases not matched to a gene. CDR3 in amino acids: CASSLRQGEGTDTQYF. As DNA, the CDR3 is TGTGCCAGCAGCCTCCGACAGGGGGAGGGCACAGATACGCAGTATTTT.

The rearrangement uses TRBV6-2 or TRBV6-3 and TRBJ2-1; D is perhaps TRBD2 (6 bases). The CDR3 has 18 residues. The V gene's germline CDR1 is MNHEY and CDR2 SVGEGT. The V end lost 2 bases, the J end lost 1 base, and 18 bases lay between the germline ends. CDR3 sequence: CASSYVPGRGLSYNEQFF. CDR3 in DNA: TGTGCCAGCAGTTACGTCCCAGGGCGGGGACTTTCCTACAATGAGCAGTTCTTC.

There are a few counts of this clonotype. The genes are TRBV14 and TRBJ1-5; D is ambiguous. The CDR3 loop spans 13 amino acids. Looked up from germline, CDR1 is SGHDN and CDR2 is FVKESK. V gave up 0 bases and J gave up 6 bases, with 6 bases separating them. The CDR3 loop is CASSQDLGQPQHF. Here the CDR3 DNA reads TGTGCCAGCAGCCAAGATCTGGGTCAGCCCCAGCATTTT.

This clonotype was found many times. The genes are TRBV6-1 and TRBJ2-7; D gene unclear. Germline V lookup: CDR1 MNHNS, CDR2 SASEGT. Trimming pared 5 bases from V and 2 bases from J, leaving 10 bases between. The CDR3 sequence is 13 residues long. Here the CDR3 reads CASSSQVTYEQYV. In DNA, the CDR3 is TGTGCCAGCAGTAGTCAGGTTACCTACGAGCAGTACGTC.

This clonotype was observed at least ten times. V is TRBV7-2 and J is TRBJ2-7, with D perhaps assigned TRBD1 or TRBD2 (5 bases each). The germline V gene has CDR1 SGHTA and CDR2 FQGNSA. The CDR3 extends over 15 amino acids. V lost 1 base and J lost 4, with 14 bases in between. CDR3 sequence reads: CASSLVAGPGYEQYV. The CDR3 region has the DNA TGTGCCAGCAGCTTAGTGGCGGGTCCAGGGTACGAGCAGTACGTC.

This chain uses TRBV7-6 with TRBJ1-1; no firm D call. V shed 2 bases and J shed 4 bases, with 8 bases lying between them. CDR1 SGHVS and CDR2 FNYEAQ come from the germline V gene. The CDR3 spans 13 residues. The CDR3 bases are TGTGCCAGCAGCTTAAAATACCCCACTGAAGCTTTCTTT. It is translated as CASSLKYPTEAFF.

This clonotype was counted only a few times. The V gene is TRBV27, the J gene TRBJ1-1; 12 nucleotides agree with TRBD1. The CDR3 length is 14 residues. V dropped 5 bases and J dropped 9; count of bases not matched to a gene: 7. The germline V gene has CDR1 MNHEY and CDR2 SMNVEV (reference sequence). The CDR3 coding sequence is TGTGCCAGCAGTCCCCCGGGACAGGGGGCTAAAGCTTTCTTT. As protein: CASSPPGQGAKAFF.

A few counts support this clonotype. V and J are TRBV6-1 and TRBJ2-1; 11 nucleotides align to TRBD2. The germline V gene has CDR1 MNHNS and CDR2 SASEGT. The CDR3 has 16 amino acids. The junction had 10 bases not matched to a gene; V was cut back by 5 bases and J by 7 bases. The chain's CDR3 is CASSSLLAGVKNEQFF. In nucleotides, the CDR3 is TGTGCCAGCAGTTCCTTACTAGCGGGAGTTAAAAATGAGCAGTTCTTC.

The chain joins TRBV4-1 to TRBJ2-7; TRBD2 matches at 8 bases. The CDR3 is made up of 15 amino acids. V was clipped by 0 bases and J by 9 bases; unmatched bases: 10. The germline V gene encodes CDR1 MGHRA and CDR2 YSYEKL. The CDR3 region has the DNA TGCGCCAGCAGCCAAGATATGGCTAGCGGGTGGGGGCAGTACTTC. This codes for CASSQDMASGWGQYF.

This clonotype has only a few counts. The chain links TRBV7-9 to TRBJ1-2; 8 bases are a match to TRBD1. V trimming: 5 bases; J trimming: 7 bases; junction bases outside the gene matches: 12. Germline values: CDR1 SEHNR, CDR2 FQNEAQ (reference sequence). This CDR3 is built from 15 residues. CDR3 bases: TGTGCCAGCAGCCTAGGTCTGGGACAGGAGTCTGGCTACACCTTC. Translation gives CASSLGLGQESGYTF.

This clonotype was seen repeatedly, ten times or more. The V and J genes are TRBV12-3 or TRBV12-4 and TRBJ2-6; D assignment may be TRBD1 or TRBD2 (6 bases each). The V end lost 7 bases, the J end lost 4 bases, and 20 bases lay between the germline ends. The CDR3 has 17 amino acids. This CDR3 reads CASNDIPGAGGANVLTF. CDR3 coding DNA: TGTGCCAGCAACGACATACCGGGGGCGGGCGGGGCCAACGTCCTGACTTTC.

This clonotype came up a few times. The chain carries TRBV7-2 and TRBJ2-5; D is uncertain. The CDR3 is 13 amino acids. Germline CDR1 reads SGHTA; CDR2 reads FQGNSA. Trimming took 4 bases from V and 1 from J, leaving 7 bases between them. DNA for the CDR3: TGTGCCAGCAGCTCAAGGGTCCAAGAGACCCAGTACTTC. Residues: CASSSRVQETQYF.

This clonotype was detected only a few times. The V call is TRBV4-1, the J call TRBJ2-1; 10 bases line up with TRBD2. V lost 7 bases to trimming and J lost 8 bases; unmatched junction nucleotides: 8. The CDR3 sequence is 14 residues long. Germline V CDR1 and CDR2: MGHRA, YSYEKL. The chain's CDR3 is CASTSGRAVDEQFF. In DNA form, the CDR3 reads TGCGCCAGCACAAGCGGGAGGGCCGTCGATGAGCAGTTCTTC.

The chain carries TRBV11-3 and TRBJ1-1, with D possibly matching TRBD1 (6 bases). Trimming cost V 5 bases and J 4 bases, with 14 bases left between them. The CDR3 is made up of 14 amino acids. Germline-derived CDR1 and CDR2 are SGHNT and YENEEA. The CDR3 DNA is TGTGCCAGCAGCACTACAGGGAGGGTCACTGAAGCTTTCTTT. It codes for CASSTTGRVTEAFF.